A selection of T cell receptor beta chains follows, all from one sample in a study of blood T cell repertoires in COVID-19. Sequencing was performed with immunoSEQ multiplex PCR; in TCRdb, only in-frame clones are kept and a portion is missing. The table includes approximately 140,000 clones, roughly 90% detected once. The sequenced sample consisted of PBMCs or T cells enriched from blood (not recorded which). All receptors come from a woman aged 50 to 60 who had recovered from COVID-19. Both conserved end residues are part of each CDR3. Fields, in order: V gene, D gene, CDR3 protein. D genes are given only for firm matches.

V: TRBV6-2/TRBV6-3; D: NA; CDR3: CASSYGGAYNEQFF
V: TRBV10-1; D: TRBD1; CDR3: CASSESGQGLSEQFF
V: TRBV12-3/TRBV12-4; D: TRBD1; CDR3: CASSSTGNQNTF
V: TRBV6-5; D: NA; CDR3: CASSSGGDTQYF
V: TRBV5-1; D: TRBD2; CDR3: CASSLGLAGGRETQYF
V: TRBV4-3; D: TRBD1; CDR3: CASSRGQGSISPLHF
V: TRBV6-4; D: TRBD2; CDR3: CASIGGTSSYEQYF
V: TRBV4-1; D: NA; CDR3: CASSQEDSSYEQYF
V: TRBV30; D: NA; CDR3: CAWSVKEAGSNQPQHF
V: TRBV7-6; D: TRBD1; CDR3: CASSLIGDSLKDEQYF
V: TRBV24-1; D: TRBD1; CDR3: CATSQGVYNEQFF
V: TRBV7-9; D: TRBD1; CDR3: CASSLTGGGGDTQYF
V: TRBV13; D: NA; CDR3: CASSPPRGGRGATEAFF
V: TRBV5-1; D: TRBD1; CDR3: CASSSGGREYGYTF
V: TRBV5-1; D: NA; CDR3: CASSSPGQGPGYTF
V: TRBV28; D: NA; CDR3: CASISGGKDTGELFF
V: TRBV29-1; D: NA; CDR3: CSAQDSANTEAFF
V: TRBV10-3; D: TRBD2; CDR3: CAISESLASGGPSSYNEQFF
V: TRBV29-1; D: NA; CDR3: CSVARGVPMNTEAFF
V: TRBV7-9; D: NA; CDR3: CASRMDSLSNYGYTF
V: TRBV9; D: TRBD2; CDR3: CASSVDGTIYEQYF
V: TRBV6-5; D: NA; CDR3: CASRTQGLVWGYTF
V: TRBV7-6; D: NA; CDR3: CASSSAPAGPPQHF
V: TRBV27; D: TRBD2; CDR3: CASSDNPAGGPTYNEQFF
V: TRBV3-1/TRBV3-2; D: NA; CDR3: CASSGQSYGYTF
V: TRBV19; D: TRBD2; CDR3: CASSLAGVGDTQYF
V: TRBV5-1; D: NA; CDR3: CASSAQGIDEQFF
V: TRBV19; D: NA; CDR3: CASSIGFAGSTDTQYF
V: TRBV3-1/TRBV3-2; D: TRBD2; CDR3: CASRLSGGGETQYF
V: TRBV3-1/TRBV3-2; D: NA; CDR3: CASSQGQVINYGYTF
V: TRBV5-1; D: NA; CDR3: CASSLSSGQGIEQYF
V: TRBV28; D: NA; CDR3: CASSFKYQPQHF
V: TRBV9; D: TRBD2; CDR3: CASSVGLAGAANTGELFF
V: TRBV19; D: TRBD1; CDR3: CASTPAGQGNYEQYF
V: TRBV5-6; D: TRBD1; CDR3: CASSLQGTATWGDYGYTF
V: TRBV11-2; D: NA; CDR3: CASSLRLRPAAFF
V: TRBV24-1; D: NA; CDR3: CATSDPRQLPSYEQYF
V: TRBV19; D: NA; CDR3: CASSIGTGLVSNEQYF
V: TRBV5-1; D: TRBD1; CDR3: CASSFATGERDYGYTF
V: TRBV5-1; D: NA; CDR3: CASSGDIQSYNEQFF
V: TRBV19; D: NA; CDR3: CASSIRREYNEQFF
V: TRBV6-6; D: TRBD1; CDR3: CASSLRFGTANNYGYTF
V: TRBV6-5; D: TRBD2; CDR3: CATRLAGGPRSEQYF
V: TRBV2; D: TRBD1; CDR3: CASQGTGGTGELFF
V: TRBV4-1; D: NA; CDR3: CASSQGQGFGDIQYF
V: TRBV27; D: NA; CDR3: CASSSWGRGLSNQPQHF
V: TRBV7-9; D: NA; CDR3: CASSPMEGIGGTGELFF
V: TRBV5-4; D: TRBD1; CDR3: CASSPDRGPYNEQFF
V: TRBV2; D: NA; CDR3: CASLREGEGEKLFF
V: TRBV4-1; D: NA; CDR3: CASSQLYLLRGEDTEAFF
V: TRBV7-9; D: NA; CDR3: CASLREEGVRTEAFF
V: TRBV7-2; D: TRBD2; CDR3: CASSSGASGARWTDTQYF
V: TRBV3-1/TRBV3-2; D: TRBD1; CDR3: CASSHPGTGKETQYF
V: TRBV3-1/TRBV3-2; D: TRBD2; CDR3: CASSQELAGMYYEQYF
V: TRBV6-1; D: NA; CDR3: CASSEEWAMNQPQHF